This T cell receptor beta chain is drawn from a study of T cells in women clearing cervical HPV infection. Study-level information: Donors had HPV16-related CIN3 or worse; 2 had invasive cancer.

Notes on this clone: The antigen remains undetermined. Read data end 3 residues before the CDR3 end; the end is taken from the germline J gene.

V dropped 2 bases and J dropped 6 bases, with 14 bases sitting between them. Germline CDR1 is SGHAT and CDR2 is FQNNGV. The CDR3 covers 14 residues. Assay: immunoSEQ multiplex PCR; the TCRdb copy retains only in-frame clones and omits some. This repertoire includes 20,000 to 25,000 clones. Study findings and constraints: Controls had more TRBV6-7 (about 0.16%) than cases (roughly 0.11%). Combining TCR richness with V gene abundances gave around 0.87 AUC.

The source is a woman aged 18-70 years with a cervical HPV16 infection that either progressed to CIN3+ or cleared (not recorded which). The sequencing sample was made of blood buffy coat. The chain joins TRBV11-2 to TRBJ2-7; perhaps TRBD1 as D (5 bases). The covered CDR3 bases are TGTGCCAGCAGCTTAAAACCAGGGCTGGGCGAG. This codes for CASSLKPGLGE. The CDR3 in full is CASSLKPGLGEQYF.